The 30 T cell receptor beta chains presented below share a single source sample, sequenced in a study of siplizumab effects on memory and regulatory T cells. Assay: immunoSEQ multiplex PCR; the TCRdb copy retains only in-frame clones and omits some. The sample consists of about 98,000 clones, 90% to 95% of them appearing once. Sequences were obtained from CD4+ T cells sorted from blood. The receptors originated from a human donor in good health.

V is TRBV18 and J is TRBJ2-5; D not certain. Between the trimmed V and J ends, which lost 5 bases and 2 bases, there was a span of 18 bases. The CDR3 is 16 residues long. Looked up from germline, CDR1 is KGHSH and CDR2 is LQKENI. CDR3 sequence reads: CASSYQPPPGQETQYF. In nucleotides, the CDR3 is TGTGCCAGCTCATACCAGCCACCCCCGGGTCAAGAGACCCAGTACTTC.

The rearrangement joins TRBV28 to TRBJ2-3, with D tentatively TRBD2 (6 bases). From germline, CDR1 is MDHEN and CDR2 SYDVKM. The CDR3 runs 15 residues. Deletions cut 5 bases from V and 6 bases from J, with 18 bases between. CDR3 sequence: CASSGRLVRLDTQYF. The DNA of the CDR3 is TGTGCCAGCAGTGGCCGACTAGTCCGTTTGGATACGCAGTATTTT.

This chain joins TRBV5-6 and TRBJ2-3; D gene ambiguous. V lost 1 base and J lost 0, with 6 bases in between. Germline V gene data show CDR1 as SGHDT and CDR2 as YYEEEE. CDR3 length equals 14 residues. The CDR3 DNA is TGTGCCAGCAGCTTGTCGTGGAGCACAGATACGCAGTATTTT. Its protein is CASSLSWSTDTQYF.

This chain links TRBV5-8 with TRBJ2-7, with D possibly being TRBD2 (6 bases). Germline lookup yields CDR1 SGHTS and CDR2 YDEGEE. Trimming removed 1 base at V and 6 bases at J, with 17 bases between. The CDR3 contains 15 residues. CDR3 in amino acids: CASSLLVGGSGEQYF. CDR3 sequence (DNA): TGTGCCAGCAGCTTGCTTGTGGGGGGAAGCGGCGAGCAGTACTTC. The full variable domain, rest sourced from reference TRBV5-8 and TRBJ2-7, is EAGVTQSPTHLIKTRGQQATLRCSPISGHTSVYWYQQALGLGLQFLLWYDEGEERNRGNFPPRFSGRQFPNYSSELNVNALELEDSALYLCASSLLVGGSGEQYFGPGTRLTVT.

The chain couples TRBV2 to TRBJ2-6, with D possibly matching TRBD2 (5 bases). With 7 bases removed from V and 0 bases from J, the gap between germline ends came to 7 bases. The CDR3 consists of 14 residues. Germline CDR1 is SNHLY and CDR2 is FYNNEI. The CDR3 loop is CASKRGSGANVLTF. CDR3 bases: TGTGCCAGCAAACGGGGCTCTGGGGCCAACGTCCTGACTTTC. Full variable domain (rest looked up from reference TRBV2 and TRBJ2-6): EPEVTQTPSHQVTQMGQEVILRCVPISNHLYFYWYRQILGQKVEFLVSFYNNEISEKSEIFDDQFSVERPDGSNFTLKIRSTKLEDSAMYFCASKRGSGANVLTFGAGSRLTVL.

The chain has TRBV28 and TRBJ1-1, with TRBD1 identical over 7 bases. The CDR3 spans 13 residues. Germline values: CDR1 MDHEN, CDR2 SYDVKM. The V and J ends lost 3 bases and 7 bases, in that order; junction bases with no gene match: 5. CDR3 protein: CASSFPGTDEAFF. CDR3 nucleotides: TGTGCCAGCAGTTTCCCCGGGACAGATGAAGCTTTCTTT.

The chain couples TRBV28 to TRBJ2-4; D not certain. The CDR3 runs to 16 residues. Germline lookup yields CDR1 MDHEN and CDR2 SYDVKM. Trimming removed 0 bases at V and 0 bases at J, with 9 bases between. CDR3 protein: CASSLWGWGAKNIQYF. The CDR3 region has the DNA TGTGCCAGCAGTTTATGGGGATGGGGAGCCAAAAACATTCAGTACTTC.

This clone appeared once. DNA of the CDR3: TGTGCCTCATCCCTAACAGGGCCGCGAAACACCATATATTTT. Translation gives CASSLTGPRNTIYF. This chain links TRBV30 with TRBJ1-3; D may be TRBD1 (6 bases). CDR3 size: 14 residues. In germline, CDR1 is GTSNPN, CDR2 SVGIG (reference sequence). V shed 7 bases and J shed 5 bases, with 18 bases lying between them.

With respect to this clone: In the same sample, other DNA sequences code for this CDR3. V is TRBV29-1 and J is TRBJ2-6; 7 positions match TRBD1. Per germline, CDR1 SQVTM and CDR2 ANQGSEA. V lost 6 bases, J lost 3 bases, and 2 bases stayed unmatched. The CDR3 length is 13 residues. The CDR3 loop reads CSVTGNGANVLTF. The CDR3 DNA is TGCAGCGTGACAGGGAATGGGGCCAACGTCCTGACTTTC.

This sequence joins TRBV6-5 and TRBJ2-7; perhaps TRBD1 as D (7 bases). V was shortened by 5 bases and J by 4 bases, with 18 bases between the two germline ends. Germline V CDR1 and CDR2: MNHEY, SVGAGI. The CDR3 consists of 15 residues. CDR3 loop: CASSKRGQGVYEQYF. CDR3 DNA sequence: TGTGCCAGCAGTAAACGGGGGCAGGGGGTATACGAGCAGTACTTC.

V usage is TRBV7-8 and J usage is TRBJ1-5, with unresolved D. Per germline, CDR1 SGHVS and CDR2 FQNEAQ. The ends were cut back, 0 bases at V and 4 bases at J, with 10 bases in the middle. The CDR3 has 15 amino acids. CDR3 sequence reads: CASSLAMAVNQPQHF. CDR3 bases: TGTGCCAGCAGCTTAGCGATGGCAGTAAATCAGCCCCAGCATTTT.

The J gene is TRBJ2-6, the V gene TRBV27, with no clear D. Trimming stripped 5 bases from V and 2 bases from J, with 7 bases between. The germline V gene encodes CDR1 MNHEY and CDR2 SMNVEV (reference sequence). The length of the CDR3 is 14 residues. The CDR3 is CASSPDPGANVLTF. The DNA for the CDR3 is TGTGCCAGCAGTCCCGATCCTGGGGCCAACGTCCTGACTTTC.

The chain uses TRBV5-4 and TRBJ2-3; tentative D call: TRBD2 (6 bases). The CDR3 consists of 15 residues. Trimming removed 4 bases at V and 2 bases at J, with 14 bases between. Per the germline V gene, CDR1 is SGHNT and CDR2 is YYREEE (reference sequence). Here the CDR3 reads CASSLSGLFTDTQYF. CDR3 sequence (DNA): TGTGCCAGCAGCCTATCGGGACTTTTCACAGATACGCAGTATTTT.

The CDR3 bases are TGTGCCAGCTCCCGAATCGAGGGGGCAGGTTTGCGGGTCTACGAGCAGTACTTC. Encoded protein: CASSRIEGAGLRVYEQYF. The chain joins TRBV18 to TRBJ2-7, with 7 bases fitting TRBD1. V trimming: 6 bases; J trimming: 3 bases; junction bases outside the gene matches: 20. The CDR3 extends over 18 amino acids. CDR1 is KGHSH and CDR2 is LQKENI in the germline V gene.

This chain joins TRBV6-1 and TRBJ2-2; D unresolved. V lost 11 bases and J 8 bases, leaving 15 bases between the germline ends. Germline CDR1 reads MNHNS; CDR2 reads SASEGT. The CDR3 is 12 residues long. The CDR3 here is CAGRLSLGELFF. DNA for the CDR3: TGTGCCGGACGACTCTCGTTAGGGGAGCTGTTTTTT.

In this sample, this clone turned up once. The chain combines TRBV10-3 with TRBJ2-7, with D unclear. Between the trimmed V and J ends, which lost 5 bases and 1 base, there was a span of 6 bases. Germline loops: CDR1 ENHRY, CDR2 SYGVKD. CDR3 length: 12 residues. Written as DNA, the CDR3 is TGTGCCATCAGTATTAATTCCTACGAGCAGTACTTC. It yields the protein CAISINSYEQYF.

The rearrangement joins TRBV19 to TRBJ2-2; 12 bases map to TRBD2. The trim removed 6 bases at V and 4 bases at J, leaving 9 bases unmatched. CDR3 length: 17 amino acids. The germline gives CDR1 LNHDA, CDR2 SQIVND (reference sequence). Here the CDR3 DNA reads TGTGCCAGTAGCTCCCCTGGACTAGCGGGGATCACCGGGGAGCTGTTTTTT. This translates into CASSSPGLAGITGELFF.

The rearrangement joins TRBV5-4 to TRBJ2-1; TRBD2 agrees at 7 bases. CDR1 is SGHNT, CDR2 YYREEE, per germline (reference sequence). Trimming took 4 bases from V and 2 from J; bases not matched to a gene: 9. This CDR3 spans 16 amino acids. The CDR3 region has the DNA TGTGCCAGCAGCCCTCTGGTGGGGACTACCTACAATGAGCAGTTCTTC. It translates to CASSPLVGTTYNEQFF.

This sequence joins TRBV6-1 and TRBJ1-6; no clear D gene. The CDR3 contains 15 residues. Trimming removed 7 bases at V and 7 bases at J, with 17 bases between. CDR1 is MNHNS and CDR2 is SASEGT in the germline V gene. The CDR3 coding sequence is TGTGCCAGCATTCTAACTGGGTGGAACAATTCACCCCTCCACTTT. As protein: CASILTGWNNSPLHF.

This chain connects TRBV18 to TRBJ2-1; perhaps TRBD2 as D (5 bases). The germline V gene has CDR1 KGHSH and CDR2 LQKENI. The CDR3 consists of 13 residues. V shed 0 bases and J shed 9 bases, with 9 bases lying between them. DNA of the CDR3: TGTGCCAGCTCACCACCGAACGGGATTGAGCAGTTCTTC. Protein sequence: CASSPPNGIEQFF.

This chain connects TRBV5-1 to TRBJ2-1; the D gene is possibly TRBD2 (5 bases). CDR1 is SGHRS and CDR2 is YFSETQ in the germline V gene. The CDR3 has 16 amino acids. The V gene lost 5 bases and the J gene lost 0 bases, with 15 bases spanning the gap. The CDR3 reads CASRGAAKSSYNEQFF. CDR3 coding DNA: TGCGCCAGCAGGGGAGCGGCCAAGAGCTCCTACAATGAGCAGTTCTTC. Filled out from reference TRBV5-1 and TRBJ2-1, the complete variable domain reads KAGVTQTPRYLIKTRGQQVTLSCSPISGHRSVSWYQQTPGQGLQFLFEYFSETQRNKGNFPGRFSGRQFSNSRSEMNVSTLELGDSALYLCASRGAAKSSYNEQFFGPGTRLTVL.

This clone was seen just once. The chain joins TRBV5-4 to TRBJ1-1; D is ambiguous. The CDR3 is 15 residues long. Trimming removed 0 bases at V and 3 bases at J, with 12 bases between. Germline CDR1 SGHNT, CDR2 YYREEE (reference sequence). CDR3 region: CASSLAGPSYTEAFF. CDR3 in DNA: TGTGCCAGCAGCTTGGCGGGCCCATCCTACACTGAAGCTTTCTTT.

The CDR3 nucleotides read TGTGCCAGCTCACCACGGACAGGGGGGACCTACGAGCAGTACTTC. This codes for CASSPRTGGTYEQYF. This chain joins TRBV18 and TRBJ2-7, with 10 positions matching TRBD1. The CDR3 loop spans 15 amino acids. The germline V gene has CDR1 KGHSH and CDR2 LQKENI. Losses at the gene ends were 1 base for V and 2 bases for J; bases not matched to a gene: 2.

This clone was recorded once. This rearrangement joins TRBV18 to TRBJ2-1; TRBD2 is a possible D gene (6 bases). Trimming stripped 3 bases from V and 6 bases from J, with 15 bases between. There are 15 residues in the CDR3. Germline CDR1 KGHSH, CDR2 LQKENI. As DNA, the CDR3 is TGTGCCAGCTCACCTTTAGCGGACGGGGGCAATGAGCAGTTCTTC. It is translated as CASSPLADGGNEQFF.

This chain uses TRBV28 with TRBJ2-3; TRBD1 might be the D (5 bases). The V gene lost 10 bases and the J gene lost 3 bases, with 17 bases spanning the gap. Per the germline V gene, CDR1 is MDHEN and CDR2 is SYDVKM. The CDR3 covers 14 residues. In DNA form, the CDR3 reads TGTGCCACCTCCGGGCAGGGTAAAACAGATACGCAGTATTTT. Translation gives CATSGQGKTDTQYF.

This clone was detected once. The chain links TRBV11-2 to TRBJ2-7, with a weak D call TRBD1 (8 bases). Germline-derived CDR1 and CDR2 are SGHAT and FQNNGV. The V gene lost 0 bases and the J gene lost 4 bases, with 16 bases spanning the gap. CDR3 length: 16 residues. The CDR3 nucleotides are TGTGCCAGCAGCTTAGATTCCGGACAGGGAGGGTACGAGCAGTACTTC. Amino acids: CASSLDSGQGGYEQYF.

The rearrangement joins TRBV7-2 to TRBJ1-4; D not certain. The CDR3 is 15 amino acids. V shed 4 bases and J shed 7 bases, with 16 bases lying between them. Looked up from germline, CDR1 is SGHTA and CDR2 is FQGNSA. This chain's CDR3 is CASSSRTLVGEKLFF. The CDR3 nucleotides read TGTGCCAGCAGCTCCAGGACGTTGGTGGGTGAAAAACTGTTTTTT.

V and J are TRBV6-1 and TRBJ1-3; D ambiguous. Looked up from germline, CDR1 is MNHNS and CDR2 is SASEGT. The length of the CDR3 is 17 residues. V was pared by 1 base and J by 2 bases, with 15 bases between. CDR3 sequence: CASSEGQVGIAGNTIYF. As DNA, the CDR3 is TGTGCCAGCAGTGAAGGTCAGGTGGGGATCGCTGGAAACACCATATATTTT.

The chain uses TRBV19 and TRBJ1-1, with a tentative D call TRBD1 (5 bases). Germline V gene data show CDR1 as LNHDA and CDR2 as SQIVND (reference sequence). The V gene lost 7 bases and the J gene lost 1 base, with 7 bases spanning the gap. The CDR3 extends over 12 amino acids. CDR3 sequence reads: CASNRWNTEAFF. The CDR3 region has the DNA TGTGCCAGTAACAGGTGGAACACTGAAGCTTTCTTT.

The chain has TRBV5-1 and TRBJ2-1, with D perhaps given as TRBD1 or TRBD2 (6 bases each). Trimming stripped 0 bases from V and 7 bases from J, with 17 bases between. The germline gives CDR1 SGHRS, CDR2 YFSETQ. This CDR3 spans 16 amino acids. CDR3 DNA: TGCGCCAGCAGCTTGGTCGCGGGAAGGGGGGAGAATGAGCAGTTCTTC. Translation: CASSLVAGRGENEQFF.